The 9 T cell receptor beta chains below all came from one sample that was sequenced in a study of HIV-infected children after antiretroviral therapy interruption. Treatment defined: PENTA 11 planned treatment interruption arm or continuous ART arm. The TCR library was built from RNA with a 3' RACE protocol and unique molecular identifiers. One entry per CDR3 protein, called by TCRdb with MiXCR from the 3' RACE reads. The repertoire holds about 89,000 distinct CDR3 sequences, with about 7% as singletons. Sequenced material: CD45RA+ CD4+ T cells from PBMCs, pooled from several time points, taken from a donor given antiretroviral therapy, either interrupted or continuous. Subset here: naive CD4+ CD45RA+ CD45RO- T cells. These receptors all stem from a pool of human donors with HIV.

This clonotype showed up many times. The chain carries TRBV7-8 and TRBJ1-5; no clear D. CDR1 is SGHVS and CDR2 is FQNEAQ in the germline V gene. The CDR3 has 15 amino acids. V shed 5 bases and J shed 3 bases, with 14 bases lying between them. The CDR3 loop is CASSEPGRTNQPQHF. The CDR3 DNA sequence: TGTGCCAGCAGCGAACCCGGCAGAACCAATCAGCCCCAGCATTTT.

The CDR3 here is CASSNLPDQPQHF. CDR3 coding DNA: TGTGCCAGCAGCAATTTACCCGATCAGCCCCAGCATTTT. The V gene is TRBV6-4, the J gene TRBJ1-5, with D uncertain. The germline V gene encodes CDR1 MRHNA and CDR2 SNTAGT. This CDR3 comprises 13 residues. Trimming took off 6 bases at V and 5 bases at J, with 11 bases between the two ends.

This clonotype was detected a few times. The CDR3 bases are TGTGCCAGCAGCTTAAGGTCTAGCGGGACGTACACAGATACGCAGTATTTT. As protein: CASSLRSSGTYTDTQYF. The chain combines TRBV7-9 with TRBJ2-3, with 9 bases that match TRBD2. Looked up from germline, CDR1 is SEHNR and CDR2 is FQNEAQ (reference sequence). With 2 bases clipped from V and 2 bases from J, the junction kept 8 bases outside the gene matches. The CDR3 consists of 17 residues.

The V gene is TRBV2, the J gene TRBJ2-3; D is ambiguous. The CDR3 sequence is 16 residues long. The ends were cut back, 3 bases at V and 5 bases at J, with 18 bases in the middle. Germline loops: CDR1 SNHLY, CDR2 FYNNEI. The CDR3 nucleotides are TGTGCCAGCAGTGAGTTTGAAACGTTGGTCGTAGATACGCAGTATTTT. Protein: CASSEFETLVVDTQYF.

This clonotype was recorded at least ten times. The V and J genes are TRBV12-3 or TRBV12-4 and TRBJ1-5; a possible D gene is TRBD1 (6 bases). The CDR3 contains 14 residues. V lost 6 bases, J lost 3 bases, and 12 bases lay in between. DNA for the CDR3: TGTGCCAGCAGCGGGGGGCGAATCAATCAGCCCCAGCATTTT. Protein sequence: CASSGGRINQPQHF.

This clonotype was recorded at least ten times. This rearrangement joins TRBV5-1 to TRBJ2-5, with 14 bases identical to TRBD2. CDR1 SGHRS and CDR2 YFSETQ come from the germline V gene. J lost 4 bases, V lost 5 bases, and 7 bases had no gene match. This CDR3 has 16 residues. This CDR3 is CASRSTSGGARETQYF. CDR3 DNA: TGCGCCAGCAGGTCGACTAGCGGGGGGGCCAGAGAGACCCAGTACTTC.

At least ten counts were recorded for this clonotype. This chain connects TRBV7-2 to TRBJ2-7; the D gene is possibly TRBD2 (5 bases). From germline, CDR1 is SGHTA and CDR2 FQGNSA. The CDR3 is 13 amino acids. The ends were cut back, 5 bases at V and 1 base at J, with 9 bases in the middle. The CDR3 coding sequence is TGTGCCAGCAGCAAGGACTGGTCCTACGAGCAGTACTTC. Amino acids: CASSKDWSYEQYF. Using reference TRBV7-2 and TRBJ2-7 for the parts outside the CDR3, the full variable domain is GAGVSQSPSNKVTEKGKDVELRCDPISGHTALYWYRQSLGQGLEFLIYFQGNSAPDKSGLPSDRFSAERTGGSVSTLTIQRTQQEDSAVYLCASSKDWSYEQYFGPGTRLTVT.

This clonotype was seen at least ten times. The rearrangement joins TRBV9 to TRBJ1-2; maybe TRBD1 (6 bases). The CDR3 is 14 amino acids. Trimming cost V 3 bases and J 2 bases, with 11 bases left between them. Germline lookup yields CDR1 SGDLS and CDR2 YYNGEE. Written as DNA, the CDR3 is TGTGCCAGCAGCGAAGGCACAGGGAACTATGGCTACACCTTC. Protein sequence: CASSEGTGNYGYTF.

This clonotype was observed at least ten times. The rearrangement links TRBV5-1 to TRBJ2-3; 7 bases are a match to TRBD2. In germline, CDR1 is SGHRS, CDR2 YFSETQ. V lost 0 bases and J lost 4; bases outside the gene matches: 8. The CDR3 totals 16 residues. Written as DNA, the CDR3 is TGCGCCAGCAGCTTGGCGCGACTAGCTCCCGCAGATACGCAGTATTTT. Its translation is CASSLARLAPADTQYF.